The 4 T cell receptor beta chains below come from one sample, sequenced in a study of blood T cell repertoires in COVID-19 (dated by TCRdb to the early 2020s). Library prep was done by the immunoSEQ multiplex PCR assay. Imported from immuneACCESS, the table was reduced by TCRdb to in-frame sequences with V and J called. These copies leave out some clones; in studies compared against another copy, an unresolved V gene accounts for under half, and the cause of the remainder is not known. This sample is represented by about 130,000 clones; about four fifths of them were singletons. The ten largest make up approximately 18% of the sample. Sample: peripheral blood. These receptors all come from a man in his thirties or forties with COVID-19, enrolled during active disease.

V gene TRBV15 combines with J gene TRBJ2-7, with 11 positions matching TRBD1. CDR1 and CDR2 (germline): LNHNV, YYDKDF (reference sequence). Trimming cost V 3 bases and J 10 bases; bases outside gene matches: 11. The CDR3 totals 15 residues. CDR3 in DNA: TGTGCCACCAGCAGTTCGGACAGGGGGCTTAGTCTTCAGTACTTC. Residues: CATSSSDRGLSLQYF.

This clone has a handful of counts. Other DNA sequences within the sample encode an identical CDR3. The chain joins TRBV18 to TRBJ2-7, with D perhaps matching TRBD2 (6 bases). Trimming left V 3 bases short and J 2 bases short, with 8 bases between. Germline CDR1 KGHSH, CDR2 LQKENI. The CDR3 covers 13 residues. The DNA for the CDR3 is TGTGCCAGCTCACCCGGGGAGGCCTACGAGCAGTACTTC. Its protein product is CASSPGEAYEQYF.

CDR3 DNA sequence: TGCAGCGTTTCCGGGACAGGGATCGAGCAGTACTTC. As protein: CSVSGTGIEQYF. V gene TRBV29-1 combines with J gene TRBJ2-7; 9 bases line up with TRBD1. The CDR3 consists of 12 residues. The germline gives CDR1 SQVTM, CDR2 ANQGSEA. V lost 5 bases and J lost 6; bases outside the gene matches: 5.

This chain joins TRBV3-1 (or the pseudogene TRBV3-2) and TRBJ2-3, with a tentative D call TRBD1 (5 bases). Trimming cost V 0 bases and J 5 bases, with 9 bases left between them. The CDR3 is 14 amino acids. Per germline, CDR1 LGHDT and CDR2 YNNKEL (reference sequence). CDR3 bases: TGTGCCAGCAGCCAAGAGGCCAGGGTAGATACGCAGTATTTT. Protein: CASSQEARVDTQYF.